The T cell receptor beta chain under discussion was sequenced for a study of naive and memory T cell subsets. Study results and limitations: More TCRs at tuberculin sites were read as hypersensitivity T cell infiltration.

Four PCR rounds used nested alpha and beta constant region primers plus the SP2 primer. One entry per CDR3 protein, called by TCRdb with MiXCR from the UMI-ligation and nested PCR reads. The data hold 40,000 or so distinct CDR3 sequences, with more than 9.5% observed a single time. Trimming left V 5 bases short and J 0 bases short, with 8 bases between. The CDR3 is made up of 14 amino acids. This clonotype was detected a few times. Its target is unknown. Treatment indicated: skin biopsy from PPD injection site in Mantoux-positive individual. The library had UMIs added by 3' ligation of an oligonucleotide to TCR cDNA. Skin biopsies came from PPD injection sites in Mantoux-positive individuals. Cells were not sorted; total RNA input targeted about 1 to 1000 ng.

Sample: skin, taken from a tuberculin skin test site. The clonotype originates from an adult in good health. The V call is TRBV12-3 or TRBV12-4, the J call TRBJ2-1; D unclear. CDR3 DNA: TGTGCCAGCAGTGAGGCTGGCTCCTACAATGAGCAGTTCTTC. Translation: CASSEAGSYNEQFF.